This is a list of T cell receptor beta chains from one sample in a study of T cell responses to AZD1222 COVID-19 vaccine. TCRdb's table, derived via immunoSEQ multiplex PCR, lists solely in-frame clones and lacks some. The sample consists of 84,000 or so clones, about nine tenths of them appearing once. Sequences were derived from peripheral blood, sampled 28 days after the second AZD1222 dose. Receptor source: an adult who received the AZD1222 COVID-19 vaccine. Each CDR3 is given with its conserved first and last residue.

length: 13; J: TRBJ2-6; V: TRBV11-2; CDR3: CASSFFGANVLTF
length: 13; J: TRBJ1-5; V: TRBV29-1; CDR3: CSVAVQQDQPQHF
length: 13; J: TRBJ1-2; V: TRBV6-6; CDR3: CASSYSAGEGYTF
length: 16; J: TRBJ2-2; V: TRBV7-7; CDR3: CASSQSGTSVTGELFF
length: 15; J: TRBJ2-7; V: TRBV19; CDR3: CASSIGTGNWYEQYF
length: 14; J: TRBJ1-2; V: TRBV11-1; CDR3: CASSHRGRPYGYTF
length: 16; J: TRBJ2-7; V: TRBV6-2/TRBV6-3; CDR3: CASSYDGQGARYEQYF
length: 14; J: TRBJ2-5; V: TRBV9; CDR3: CASSVLDNQETQYF
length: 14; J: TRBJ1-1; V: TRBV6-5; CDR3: CASSTGTANTEAFF
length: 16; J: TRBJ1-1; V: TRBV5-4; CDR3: CASSFGTGGGLTEAFF
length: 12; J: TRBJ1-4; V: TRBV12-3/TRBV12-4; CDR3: CASSLTNEKLFF
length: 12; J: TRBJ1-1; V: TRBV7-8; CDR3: CASSPDTSEAFF
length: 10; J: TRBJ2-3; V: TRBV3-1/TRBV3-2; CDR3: CASSRRTLYF
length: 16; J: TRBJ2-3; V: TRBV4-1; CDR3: CASSLGSTRASDTQYF
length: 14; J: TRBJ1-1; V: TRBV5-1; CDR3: CASSPRDRPSEAFF
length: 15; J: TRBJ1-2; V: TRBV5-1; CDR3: CASSYTGGGAYGYTF
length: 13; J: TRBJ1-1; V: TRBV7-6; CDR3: CASSLVRNTEAFF
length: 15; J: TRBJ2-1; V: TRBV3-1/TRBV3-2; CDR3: CASSPLAVGRNEQFF
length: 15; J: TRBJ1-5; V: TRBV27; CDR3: CASSLGQGRNQPQHF
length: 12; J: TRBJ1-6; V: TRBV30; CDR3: CGCGTGYSPLHF
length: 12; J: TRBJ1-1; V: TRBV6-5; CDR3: CAVQGADTEAFF
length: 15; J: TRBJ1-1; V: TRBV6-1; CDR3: CASSEVPRVGTEAFF
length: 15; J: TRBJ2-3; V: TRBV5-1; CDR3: CASSPSRGGTDTQYF
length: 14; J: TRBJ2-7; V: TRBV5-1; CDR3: CASSISGRGLEQYF
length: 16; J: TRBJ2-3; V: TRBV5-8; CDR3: CASSQRGSGGLDTQYF
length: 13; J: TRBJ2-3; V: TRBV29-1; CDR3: CSVASQTTDTQYF
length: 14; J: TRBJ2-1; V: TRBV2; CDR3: CASSRLAGGNEQFF
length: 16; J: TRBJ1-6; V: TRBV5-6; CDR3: CASSLVGSSYNSPLHF
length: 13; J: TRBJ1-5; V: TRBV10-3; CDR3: CAIRGTDNQPQHF
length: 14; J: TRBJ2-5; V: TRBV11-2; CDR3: CASSLARTGTTQYF
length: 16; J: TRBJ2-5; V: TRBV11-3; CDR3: CASAQTSGGGEETQYF
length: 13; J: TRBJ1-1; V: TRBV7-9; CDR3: CASSFNPGDSAFF
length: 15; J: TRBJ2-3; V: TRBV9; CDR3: CASSRSTGSTDTQYF
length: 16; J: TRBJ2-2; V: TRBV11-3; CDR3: CASSPRSGEGGRELFF
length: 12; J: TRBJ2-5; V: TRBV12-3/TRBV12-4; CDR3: CASSLGRETQYF
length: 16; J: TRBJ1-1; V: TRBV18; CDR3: CASSPNPGTVNTEAFF
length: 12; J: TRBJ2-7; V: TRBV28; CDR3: CASSSITYEQYF
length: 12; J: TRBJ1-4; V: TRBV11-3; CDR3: CASSLETEPLFF
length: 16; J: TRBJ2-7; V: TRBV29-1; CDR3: CSVGRAANQNRDEQYF
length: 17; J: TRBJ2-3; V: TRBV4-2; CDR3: CASSQGASGGRTDTQYF
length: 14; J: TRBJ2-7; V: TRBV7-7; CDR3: CASSPYSGSYEQYF